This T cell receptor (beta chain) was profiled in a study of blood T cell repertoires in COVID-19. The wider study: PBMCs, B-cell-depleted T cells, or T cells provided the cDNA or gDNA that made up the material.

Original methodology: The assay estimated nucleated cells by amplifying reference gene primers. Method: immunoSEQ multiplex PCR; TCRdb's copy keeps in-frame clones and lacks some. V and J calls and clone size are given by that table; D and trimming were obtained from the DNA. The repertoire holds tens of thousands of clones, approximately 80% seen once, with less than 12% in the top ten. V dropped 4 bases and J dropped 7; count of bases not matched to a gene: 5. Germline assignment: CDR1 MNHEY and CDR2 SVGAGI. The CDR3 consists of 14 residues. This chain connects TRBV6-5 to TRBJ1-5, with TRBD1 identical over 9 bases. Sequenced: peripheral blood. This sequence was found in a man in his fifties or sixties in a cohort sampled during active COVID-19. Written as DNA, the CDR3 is TGTGCCAGCAGTTGGACAGGGGCGGACCAGCCCCAGCATTTT. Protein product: CASSWTGADQPQHF.